Shown below are 14 T cell receptor beta chains from a single sample sequenced in a study of technical replicates of blood from a few donors. Sequenced by immunoSEQ multiplex PCR; TCRdb stores in-frame clones only, minus some. The repertoire holds tens of thousands of clones, with more than 85% as singletons. The sample was PBMCs. The receptors derive from a human donor in good health. Some clones in this sample may be carry-over from other donors' samples.

This clone has a single count. The gene calls are TRBV4-2 and TRBJ2-1; 10 bases are shared with TRBD2. Germline CDR1 LGHNA, CDR2 YNFKEQ. The CDR3 is made up of 17 amino acids. V gave up 1 base and J gave up 8 bases; unmatched junction bases: 11. The CDR3 region is CASSQGSSGSWGDEQFF. DNA of the CDR3: TGTGCCAGCAGCCAAGGGTCTAGCGGGAGTTGGGGGGATGAGCAGTTCTTC.

A few counts support this clone. V and J are TRBV14 and TRBJ2-1; 12 nucleotides align to TRBD2. The CDR3 is made up of 15 amino acids. Germline CDR1 reads SGHDN; CDR2 reads FVKESK. V dropped 4 bases and J dropped 7; count of bases not matched to a gene: 5. Here the CDR3 DNA reads TGTGCCAGCAGCCCCTGGACTAGCGGGAAGAATGAGCAGTTCTTC. Amino acid sequence: CASSPWTSGKNEQFF.

The rearrangement links TRBV4-2 to TRBJ2-1; tentatively, D is TRBD2 (6 bases). The CDR3 loop spans 16 amino acids. CDR1 and CDR2 from the germline V gene are LGHNA and YNFKEQ. V was shortened by 3 bases and J by 4 bases, with 16 bases between the two germline ends. CDR3 region: CASSQTPGEFYNEQFF. CDR3 nucleotide sequence: TGTGCCAGCAGCCAGACCCCGGGGGAATTTTACAATGAGCAGTTCTTC.

The gene calls are TRBV7-9 and TRBJ2-7; D might be TRBD1 (5 bases). The CDR3 is made up of 13 amino acids. Between the trimmed V and J ends, which lost 3 bases and 3 bases, there was a span of 9 bases. Per the germline V gene, CDR1 is SEHNR and CDR2 is FQNEAQ (reference sequence). CDR3 in DNA: TGTGCCAGCAGCTTTCGGCAGGGCTACGAGCAGTACTTC. Residues: CASSFRQGYEQYF.

CDR3 coding DNA: TGTGCCAGCAGTGCCTCAGGGGTCATGAACACTGAAGCTTTCTTT. It yields the protein CASSASGVMNTEAFF. This chain connects TRBV6-1 to TRBJ1-1; D may be TRBD1 (6 bases). Per germline, CDR1 MNHNS and CDR2 SASEGT. Trimming stripped 4 bases from V and 0 bases from J, with 12 bases between. This CDR3 contains 15 residues.

The V and J genes are TRBV7-2 and TRBJ1-2; tentatively, D is TRBD1 (5 bases). The CDR3 sequence is 13 residues long. The V gene lost 4 bases and the J gene lost 8 bases, with 14 bases spanning the gap. Germline V gene sequence: CDR1 SGHTA, CDR2 FQGNSA. CDR3 DNA: TGTGCCAGCAGCTGGCCGGGGGGTGGAGGCTACACCTTC. Protein sequence: CASSWPGGGGYTF.

This chain uses TRBV4-2 with TRBJ1-2; a weak D match, TRBD1 (5 bases). CDR1 and CDR2 from the germline V gene are LGHNA and YNFKEQ. The V gene lost 1 base and the J gene lost 4 bases, with 16 bases spanning the gap. This CDR3 is 16 amino acids long. CDR3 nucleotide sequence: TGTGCCAGCAGCCAAGGAAGACAGACTCTCTTCTATGGCTACACCTTC. This translates into CASSQGRQTLFYGYTF.

CDR3 sequence: CASSQRMGQLSGNTIYF. The CDR3 bases are TGCGCCAGCAGCCAAAGAATGGGACAGCTCTCTGGAAACACCATATATTTT. The gene calls are TRBV4-3 and TRBJ1-3; TRBD1 agrees at 7 bases. V lost 2 bases and J lost 0; bases outside the gene matches: 7. This CDR3 is built from 17 residues. Germline values: CDR1 LGHNA, CDR2 YSLEER.

The rearrangement links TRBV27 to TRBJ1-6; D gene uncertain. Germline CDR1 is MNHEY and CDR2 is SMNVEV (reference sequence). CDR3 length: 12 residues. The V end lost 6 bases, the J end lost 3 bases, and 3 bases lay between the germline ends. This CDR3 is CASSHYNSPLHF. CDR3 nucleotides: TGTGCCAGCAGCCACTATAATTCACCCCTCCACTTT.

This CDR3 reads CASQAGPTNEKLFF. CDR3 nucleotide sequence: TGTGCCAGCCAGGCGGGCCCAACTAATGAAAAACTGTTTTTT. This rearrangement joins TRBV6-1 to TRBJ1-4, with D hard to call. Germline lookup yields CDR1 MNHNS and CDR2 SASEGT. V dropped 8 bases and J dropped 0 bases, with 10 bases sitting between them. The CDR3 loop spans 14 amino acids.

J is TRBJ1-5 and V is TRBV14, with D possibly TRBD1 on 6 matching bases. The CDR3 consists of 13 residues. In germline, CDR1 is SGHDN, CDR2 FVKESK. Between the trimmed V and J ends, which lost 3 bases and 7 bases, there was a span of 10 bases. The CDR3 protein is CASSQNQGQPQHF. As DNA, the CDR3 is TGTGCCAGCAGCCAGAACCAGGGGCAGCCCCAGCATTTT.

The rearrangement uses TRBV6-6 and TRBJ2-5; 8 bases are a match to TRBD1. V shed 5 bases and J 4 bases; nucleotides not matched to a gene: 3. The CDR3 covers 13 residues. From germline, CDR1 is MNHNY and CDR2 SVGAGI (reference sequence). In DNA, the CDR3 is TGTGCCAGCAGTGGACAGGGTGGAGAGACCCAGTACTTC. This codes for CASSGQGGETQYF.

J is TRBJ1-1 and V is TRBV6-6; perhaps TRBD1 as D (5 bases). The CDR3 covers 13 residues. Germline assignment: CDR1 MNHNY and CDR2 SVGAGI (reference sequence). Trimming removed 4 bases at V and 1 base at J, with 7 bases between. CDR3 coding DNA: TGTGCCAGCAGTTCGGGGGGGAACACTGAAGCTTTCTTT. Translated, it gives CASSSGGNTEAFF.

The V call is TRBV20-1, the J call TRBJ1-2; 8 bases are shared with TRBD1. The CDR3 length is 11 residues. From germline, CDR1 is DFQATT and CDR2 SNEGSKA (reference sequence). V trimming: 7 bases; J trimming: 7 bases; junction bases outside the gene matches: 5. In DNA, the CDR3 is TGCAGTGTTCTCAGGGGGCTTGGCTACACCTTC. Amino acid sequence: CSVLRGLGYTF.